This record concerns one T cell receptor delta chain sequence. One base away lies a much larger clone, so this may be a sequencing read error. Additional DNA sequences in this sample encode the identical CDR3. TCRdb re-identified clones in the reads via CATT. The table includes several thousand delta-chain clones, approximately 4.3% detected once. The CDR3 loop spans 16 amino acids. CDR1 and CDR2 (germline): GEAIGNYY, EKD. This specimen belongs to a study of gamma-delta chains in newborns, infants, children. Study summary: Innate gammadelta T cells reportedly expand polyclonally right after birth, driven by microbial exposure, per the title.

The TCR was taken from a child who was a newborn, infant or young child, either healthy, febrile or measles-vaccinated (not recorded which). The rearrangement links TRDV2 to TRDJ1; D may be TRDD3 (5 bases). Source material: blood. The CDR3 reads CACDTVGSPYTDKLIF. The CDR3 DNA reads TGTGCCTGTGACACGGTGGGGTCCCCATACACCGATAAGCTCATCTTT.